This T cell receptor beta chain stems from a study of cytomegalovirus exposure and HLA in healthy donors. The study's findings and limits: One cluster of highly shared sequence variants probably arose as a sequencing artifact.

As concerns this clone: Its target is unknown.

Between the trimmed V and J ends, which lost 5 bases and 4 bases, there was a span of 8 bases. Germline loops: CDR1 SGHRS, CDR2 YFSETQ. The CDR3 contains 12 residues. PCR employed 60 Vbeta and 13 Jbeta primers. The protocol was immunoSEQ multiplex PCR, while the TCRdb copy is restricted to in-frame clones and leaves out a portion. The sample gives over 150,000 clones, around 79% of which show up once; 2.1% is in the top ten. V gene TRBV5-1 combines with J gene TRBJ2-3; D uncertain. The TCR comes from a man aged 35-49 years in good health and CMV-seronegative. The specimen was PBMCs. The DNA for the CDR3 is TGCGCCAGCAGGCGGCCCCCAGATACGCAGTATTTT. Residues: CASRRPPDTQYF.